The 27 T cell receptor beta chains in this list originate from one sample, sequenced in a study of T cells after yellow fever vaccination (dated by TCRdb to the late 2010s). Receptor libraries were prepared by 5' RACE. TCRdb lists the instrument as Illumina NovaSeq 6000. TCRdb redid the processing of the public reads, applying fastp at Q25 and MiXCR, and retained in-frame beta chains. Identical CDR3 protein sequences are pooled into one entry, listed with their most common genes and DNA. Recorded for this sample are 150,000 to 200,000 distinct CDR3 sequences; approximately 9.9% of them occurred a single time. Around 33% of the sample lies in the top ten. The intended sense of this specimen's treatment or condition label: live attenuated yellow fever vaccine strain. The sample in question was CD8+ T cells sorted from PBMCs, obtained 45 days after the yellow fever booster vaccination. Receptors originate from a man aged 18 to 35 who received the YFV17D yellow fever vaccine.

J is TRBJ2-7 and V is TRBV4-1, with D possibly matching TRBD2 (5 bases). The CDR3 spans 16 residues. V gave up 2 bases and J gave up 5 bases, with 19 bases separating them. Germline V lookup: CDR1 MGHRA, CDR2 YSYEKL. The CDR3 DNA reads as TGCGCCAGCAGCCAAACGGGAACCCTGGGCGTGGACGAGCAGTACTTC. It translates to CASSQTGTLGVDEQYF.

J is TRBJ2-3 and V is TRBV13, with D uncertain. Trimming left V 2 bases short and J 6 bases short, with 12 bases between. The germline V gene has CDR1 PRHDT and CDR2 FYEKMQ (reference sequence). The CDR3 runs 14 residues. CDR3 in amino acids: CASSLRRRQDTQYF. In nucleotides, the CDR3 is TGTGCCAGCAGCTTAAGACGCCGCCAGGATACGCAGTATTTT.

This clonotype was seen a few times. This chain uses TRBV12-3 or TRBV12-4 with TRBJ1-1; a weak D match, TRBD1 (5 bases). Trimming cost V 6 bases and J 8 bases, with 7 bases left between them. CDR3 length: 10 amino acids. The CDR3 DNA reads as TGTGCCAGCAGCCGACAGGAAGCTTTCTTT. The encoded protein is CASSRQEAFF.

V and J are TRBV4-1 and TRBJ2-2, with D possibly TRBD2 on 6 matching bases. Trimming stripped 5 bases from V and 1 base from J, with 14 bases between. From germline, CDR1 is MGHRA and CDR2 YSYEKL. This CDR3 comprises 16 residues. CDR3 sequence: CASSLRGSGNTGELFF. The CDR3 DNA sequence: TGCGCCAGCAGCTTACGGGGGTCGGGGAACACCGGGGAGCTGTTTTTT.

V is TRBV7-8 and J is TRBJ2-3; 7 bases agree with TRBD1. Germline trimming cut 0 bases from V and 0 bases from J; bases unmatched to any gene: 12. The germline CDR1 and CDR2 sequences are SGHVS and FQNEAQ. The CDR3 runs 19 residues. CDR3 loop: CASSLAPLNRGPSTDTQYF. The CDR3, as DNA: TGTGCCAGCAGCTTAGCCCCGCTAAACAGGGGACCTAGCACAGATACGCAGTATTTT. Combining the CDR3 with reference TRBV7-8 and TRBJ2-3 gives the whole variable domain GAGVSQSPRYKVAKRGQDVALRCDPISGHVSLFWYQQALGQGPEFLTYFQNEAQLDKSGLPSDRFFAERPEGSVSTLKIQRTQQEDSAVYLCASSLAPLNRGPSTDTQYFGPGTRLTVL.

The CDR3 loop reads CSVDLEQGYNEQFF. CDR3 DNA sequence: TGCAGCGTTGACCTGGAACAGGGGTACAATGAGCAGTTCTTC. This chain links TRBV29-1 with TRBJ2-1; TRBD1 matches at 7 bases. CDR3 length: 14 residues. Germline V gene lookup returns CDR1 SQVTM and CDR2 ANQGSEA. J gave up 4 bases and V 3 bases, and 6 bases lay outside the gene matches.

CDR3 amino acids: CASSYGRQRRETQYF. The CDR3 DNA is TGTGCCAGCAGTTACGGTCGGCAGAGAAGAGAGACCCAGTACTTC. The chain has TRBV6-2 or TRBV6-3 and TRBJ2-5; no clear D. This CDR3 spans 15 amino acids. CDR1 and CDR2 from the germline V gene are MNHEY and SVGEGT. The V gene lost 2 bases and the J gene lost 4 bases, with 14 bases spanning the gap.

This clonotype occurred a few times. The gene calls are TRBV4-2 and TRBJ2-1; 10 nucleotides match TRBD1. CDR1 is LGHNA, CDR2 YNFKEQ, per germline. The CDR3 is 17 amino acids. V lost 1 base, J lost 6 bases, and 9 bases stayed unmatched. The CDR3 protein is CASSQVRMGQGINEQFF. The DNA for the CDR3 is TGTGCCAGCAGCCAAGTACGGATGGGACAGGGGATCAATGAGCAGTTCTTC.

This clonotype was seen a handful of times. The chain recombines TRBV20-1 with TRBJ2-5; D is uncertain. The CDR3 runs to 11 residues. V was cut by 7 bases and J by 2 bases, with 8 bases left in between. CDR1 is DFQATT, CDR2 SNEGSKA, per germline (reference sequence). The CDR3, as DNA: TGCAGTGTCAGGTCACAAGAGACCCAGTACTTC. Translated: CSVRSQETQYF.

This clonotype was recorded a few times. The CDR3 bases are TGTGCCTGGTCCGGGGGCAACACCGGGGAGCTGTTTTTT. Translated: CAWSGGNTGELFF. The rearrangement uses TRBV30 and TRBJ2-2; perhaps D is TRBD1 or TRBD2 (6 bases each). Germline V gives CDR1 GTSNPN, CDR2 SVGIG (reference sequence). Deletions cut 5 bases from V and 2 bases from J, with 9 bases between. This CDR3 region has 13 residues.

This clonotype was observed a few times. The chain couples TRBV6-2 or TRBV6-3 to TRBJ2-2, with D tentatively TRBD1 or TRBD2 (5 bases each). The germline V and J ends were trimmed by 7 bases and 8 bases, with 20 bases remaining between them. Germline V lookup: CDR1 MNHEY, CDR2 SVGEGT. CDR3 length: 15 residues. In DNA, the CDR3 is TGTGCCAGCATTCGGGACCCACCTCGCCCTGGGGAGCTGTTTTTT. Residues: CASIRDPPRPGELFF.

J is TRBJ1-3 and V is TRBV29-1; D remains unclear. The germline CDR1 and CDR2 sequences are SQVTM and ANQGSEA. The V end was cut by 1 base, the J end by 2 bases, with 0 bases between. CDR3 size: 11 residues. The CDR3 DNA reads TGCAGCGTTGAAGCTGGAAACACCATATATTTT. This codes for CSVEAGNTIYF.

This clonotype was observed a few times. The chain carries TRBV7-8 and TRBJ2-2, with 7 bases identical to TRBD1. The CDR3 covers 15 residues. The ends lost 5 bases at V and 7 bases at J; junction bases unmatched: 10. Germline V gene sequence: CDR1 SGHVS, CDR2 FQNEAQ. The CDR3 sequence is CASSRRQGTGGELFF. The CDR3 DNA reads as TGTGCCAGCAGCCGAAGACAGGGAACGGGCGGGGAGCTGTTTTTT. The entire variable domain, with the rest obtained from reference TRBV7-8 and TRBJ2-2, is as follows: GAGVSQSPRYKVAKRGQDVALRCDPISGHVSLFWYQQALGQGPEFLTYFQNEAQLDKSGLPSDRFFAERPEGSVSTLKIQRTQQEDSAVYLCASSRRQGTGGELFFGEGSRLTVL.

In its sample, this clonotype was seen a few times. In DNA form, the CDR3 reads TGTGCCAGCAGCTTAGGGGGTCCCGTTAGCACAGATACGCAGTATTTT. Protein: CASSLGGPVSTDTQYF. The chain combines TRBV7-6 with TRBJ2-3; no definite D call. Trimming shortened V by 1 base and J by 0 bases, and 11 bases separated the two germline ends. This CDR3 comprises 16 residues. CDR1 is SGHVS, CDR2 FNYEAQ, per germline.

This chain joins TRBV7-9 and TRBJ2-2, with 12 bases aligning to TRBD2. Germline V lookup: CDR1 SEHNR, CDR2 FQNEAQ (reference sequence). CDR3 size: 18 residues. V was clipped by 5 bases and J by 0 bases; unmatched bases: 7. CDR3 protein: CASSQGLAGGPNTGELFF. CDR3 bases: TGTGCCAGCAGCCAAGGGCTAGCGGGGGGGCCGAACACCGGGGAGCTGTTTTTT.

This clonotype was recorded at least ten times. The chain couples TRBV5-8 to TRBJ2-1; weak D call: TRBD1 (5 bases). Germline values: CDR1 SGHTS, CDR2 YDEGEE. This CDR3 is built from 14 residues. V was clipped by 2 bases and J by 5 bases, with 11 bases between them. CDR3 in amino acids: CASSFPTDNNEQFF. In nucleotides, the CDR3 is TGTGCCAGCAGCTTCCCCACGGACAACAATGAGCAGTTCTTC.

This clonotype has only one observation. This chain uses TRBV5-6 with TRBJ2-6; D not resolved. The CDR3 totals 15 residues. Germline-derived CDR1 and CDR2 are SGHDT and YYEEEE. V lost 1 base, J lost 1 base, and 6 bases lay in between. CDR3 sequence reads: CASSLMLSGANVLTF. CDR3 bases: TGTGCCAGCAGCTTGATGTTATCTGGGGCCAACGTCCTGACTTTC.

This clonotype was picked up a small number of times. The rearrangement joins TRBV6-2 or TRBV6-3 to TRBJ2-7; 8 bases line up with TRBD2. CDR3 size: 15 residues. CDR1 and CDR2 from the germline V gene are MNHEY and SVGEGT. V dropped 2 bases and J dropped 2; count of bases not matched to a gene: 5. The CDR3 region is CASSYGAGAPYEQYF. For the CDR3, the DNA is TGTGCCAGCAGTTACGGAGCGGGGGCCCCCTACGAGCAGTACTTC.

J is TRBJ1-2 and V is TRBV6-6, with unresolved D. In germline, CDR1 is MNHNY, CDR2 SVGAGI (reference sequence). The CDR3 is made up of 12 amino acids. The V and J ends lost 8 bases and 4 bases respectively, with 11 bases between them. The CDR3 DNA follows: TGTGCCAGCCGACTGGTGATCTATGGCTACACCTTC. This sequence encodes CASRLVIYGYTF.

This clonotype was detected a few times. The chain links TRBV20-1 to TRBJ1-2, with 7 bases aligning to TRBD1. The CDR3 length is 14 residues. Trimming cost V 5 bases and J 1 base; bases outside gene matches: 7. CDR1 DFQATT and CDR2 SNEGSKA come from the germline V gene (reference sequence). The chain's CDR3 is CSAQGTEINYGYTF. In DNA, the CDR3 is TGCAGTGCTCAAGGGACAGAGATTAACTATGGCTACACCTTC.

This clonotype was detected a few times. This chain joins TRBV7-9 and TRBJ2-5; perhaps TRBD1 as D (5 bases). V lost 4 bases and J lost 10, with 16 bases in between. The CDR3 sequence is 13 residues long. CDR1 SEHNR and CDR2 FQNEAQ come from the germline V gene (reference sequence). CDR3 protein: CASSSRQQKDQYF. In nucleotides, the CDR3 is TGTGCCAGCAGCTCTCGACAGCAAAAAGACCAGTACTTC.

The V and J genes are TRBV20-1 and TRBJ2-7; 10 positions match TRBD2. The germline V gene has CDR1 DFQATT and CDR2 SNEGSKA (reference sequence). V gave up 0 bases and J gave up 4 bases; unmatched junction bases: 9. This CDR3 spans 16 amino acids. This CDR3 is CSARDTPGLAFYEQYF. CDR3 sequence (DNA): TGCAGTGCTAGAGATACACCGGGACTAGCGTTTTACGAGCAGTACTTC.

This clonotype has at least ten counts. V and J are TRBV29-1 and TRBJ2-5; TRBD1 is a possible D gene (5 bases). Germline-derived CDR1 and CDR2 are SQVTM and ANQGSEA. V lost 6 bases, J lost 2 bases, and 7 bases lay in between. This CDR3 region has 11 residues. The CDR3, as DNA: TGCAGCGTGGACATACAAGAGACCCAGTACTTC. It yields the protein CSVDIQETQYF.

The V gene is TRBV7-2, the J gene TRBJ1-4, with a tentative D call TRBD1 (6 bases). The germline CDR1 and CDR2 sequences are SGHTA and FQGNSA. The CDR3 has 17 residues. V was pared by 3 bases and J by 0 bases, with 14 bases between. CDR3 nucleotides: TGTGCCAGCAGCTTCCCCCCGAACAGGGCAACTAATGAAAAACTGTTTTTT. Translated, it gives CASSFPPNRATNEKLFF.

This clonotype occurred once. The chain joins TRBV19 to TRBJ2-4; the D call may be TRBD1 or TRBD2 (7 bases each). This CDR3 contains 16 residues. Trimming left V 3 bases short and J 6 bases short, with 18 bases between. Germline V gene lookup returns CDR1 LNHDA and CDR2 SQIVND (reference sequence). CDR3 coding DNA: TGTGCCAGTAGTATGGGAGGGGGCGGGTTCGGAAACATTCAGTACTTC. It specifies CASSMGGGGFGNIQYF.

This clonotype was picked up a small number of times. The chain employs TRBV12-3 or TRBV12-4 and TRBJ1-5; TRBD1 matches at 7 bases. The trim removed 5 bases at V and 7 bases at J, leaving 8 bases unmatched. This CDR3 comprises 14 residues. CDR3 coding DNA: TGTGCCAGCAGTCAGGGACAGAGTTACCAGCCCCAGCATTTT. This sequence encodes CASSQGQSYQPQHF.

The chain has TRBV7-9 and TRBJ2-1; 9 bases line up with TRBD2. CDR1 SEHNR and CDR2 FQNEAQ come from the germline V gene (reference sequence). The CDR3 covers 15 residues. The V and J ends lost 5 bases and 4 bases, in that order; junction bases with no gene match: 6. The CDR3 DNA is TGTGCCAGCAGCATAGGACTAGCGCTATACAATGAGCAGTTCTTC. Its translation: CASSIGLALYNEQFF. Based on the CDR3 plus reference TRBV7-9 and TRBJ2-1, the full variable domain is DTGVSQNPRHKITKRGQNVTFRCDPISEHNRLYWYRQTLGQGPEFLTYFQNEAQLEKSRLLSDRFSAERPKGSFSTLEIQRTEQGDSAMYLCASSIGLALYNEQFFGPGTRLTVL.